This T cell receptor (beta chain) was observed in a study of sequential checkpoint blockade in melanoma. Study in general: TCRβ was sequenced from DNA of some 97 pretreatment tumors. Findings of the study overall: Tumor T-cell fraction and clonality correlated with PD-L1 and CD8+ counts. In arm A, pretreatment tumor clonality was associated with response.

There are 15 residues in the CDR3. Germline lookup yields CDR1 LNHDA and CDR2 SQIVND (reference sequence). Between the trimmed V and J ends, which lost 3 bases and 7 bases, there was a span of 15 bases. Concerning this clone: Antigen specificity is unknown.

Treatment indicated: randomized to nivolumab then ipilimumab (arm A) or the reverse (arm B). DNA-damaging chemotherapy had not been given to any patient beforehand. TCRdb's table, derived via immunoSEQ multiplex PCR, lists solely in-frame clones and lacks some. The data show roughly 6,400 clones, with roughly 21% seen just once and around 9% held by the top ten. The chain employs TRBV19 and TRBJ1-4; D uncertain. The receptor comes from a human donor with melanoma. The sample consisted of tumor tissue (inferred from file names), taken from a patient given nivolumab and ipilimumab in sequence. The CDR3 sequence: CASSMSRVLGEKLFF. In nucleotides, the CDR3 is TGTGCCAGTAGTATGAGCCGGGTGTTGGGTGAAAAACTGTTTTTT. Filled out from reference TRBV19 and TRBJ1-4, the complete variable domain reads DGGITQSPKYLFRKEGQNVTLSCEQNLNHDAMYWYRQDPGQGLRLIYYSQIVNDFQKGDIAEGYSVSREKKESFPLTVTSAQKNPTAFYLCASSMSRVLGEKLFFGSGTQLSVL.